The clone carrying this T cell receptor (beta chain) was observed a handful of times. Its cognate antigen is unknown. The data belong to a study of CD4 T cells in relation to SARS-CoV-2 and coronaviruses. Across the study: No peptide or an HIV-1 Nef peptide pool served as negative control.

Unexposed donor CD4+ T cells date from about 2011-2019, before the COVID-19 pandemic. After roughly 9 days of culture, CD4+ T cells were isolated. Cells permitting, SARS-CoV-2 S/N and four cold-coronavirus spikes were tested on unexposed-donor CD4+ T cells. V trimming: 4 bases; J trimming: 0 bases; junction bases outside the gene matches: 6. This CDR3 comprises 16 residues. The V gene's germline CDR1 is MNHNS and CDR2 SASEGT. The data were produced by immunoSEQ multiplex PCR, yet TCRdb's version contains in-frame clones alone and is incomplete. This table has about 18,000 clones, 65% to 75% appearing once.

Sequenced: CD4+ T cells from PBMCs, cultured in vitro. The rearrangement uses TRBV6-1 and TRBJ2-3; 8 nucleotides line up with TRBD1. This clonotype originated in a human donor in good health. The CDR3 bases are TGTGCCAGCAGTGTCGGGACAGGCCTTAGCACAGATACGCAGTATTTT. Amino acids: CASSVGTGLSTDTQYF.